This T cell receptor beta chain was recovered during a study of blood T cell repertoires in COVID-19. Turning to the study itself: Acute and convalescent COVID-19 specimens originated in the United States, Italy and Spain.

Original processing methods: By means of reference gene primer amplification, nucleated cell counts were estimated. TCRdb keeps only in-frame clones here, not all; method: immunoSEQ multiplex PCR. V and J calls plus clone size are reproduced from that table; the DNA served to infer D and trimming. This sample has roughly 150,000 clones, with more than 75% found just once. V lost 4 bases and J lost 4; bases outside the gene matches: 11. This CDR3 comprises 15 residues. CDR1 is SGHNT, CDR2 YYREEE, per germline (reference sequence). The sample taken for sequencing was peripheral blood. The sequence derives from a human donor with acute or convalescent COVID-19. The donor label of this sample is uncertain. The chain uses TRBV5-4 and TRBJ2-7, with TRBD1 matching 7 bases. Here the CDR3 reads CASSNSRTGLYEQYF. CDR3 coding DNA: TGTGCCAGCAGCAATAGCAGGACAGGCCTATACGAGCAGTACTTC. Looking up the rest from reference TRBV5-4 and TRBJ2-7 gives the full variable domain: ETGVTQSPTHLIKTRGQQVTLRCSSQSGHNTVSWYQQALGQGPQFIFQYYREEENGRGNFPPRFSGLQFPNYSSELNVNALELDDSALYLCASSNSRTGLYEQYFGPGTRLTVT.